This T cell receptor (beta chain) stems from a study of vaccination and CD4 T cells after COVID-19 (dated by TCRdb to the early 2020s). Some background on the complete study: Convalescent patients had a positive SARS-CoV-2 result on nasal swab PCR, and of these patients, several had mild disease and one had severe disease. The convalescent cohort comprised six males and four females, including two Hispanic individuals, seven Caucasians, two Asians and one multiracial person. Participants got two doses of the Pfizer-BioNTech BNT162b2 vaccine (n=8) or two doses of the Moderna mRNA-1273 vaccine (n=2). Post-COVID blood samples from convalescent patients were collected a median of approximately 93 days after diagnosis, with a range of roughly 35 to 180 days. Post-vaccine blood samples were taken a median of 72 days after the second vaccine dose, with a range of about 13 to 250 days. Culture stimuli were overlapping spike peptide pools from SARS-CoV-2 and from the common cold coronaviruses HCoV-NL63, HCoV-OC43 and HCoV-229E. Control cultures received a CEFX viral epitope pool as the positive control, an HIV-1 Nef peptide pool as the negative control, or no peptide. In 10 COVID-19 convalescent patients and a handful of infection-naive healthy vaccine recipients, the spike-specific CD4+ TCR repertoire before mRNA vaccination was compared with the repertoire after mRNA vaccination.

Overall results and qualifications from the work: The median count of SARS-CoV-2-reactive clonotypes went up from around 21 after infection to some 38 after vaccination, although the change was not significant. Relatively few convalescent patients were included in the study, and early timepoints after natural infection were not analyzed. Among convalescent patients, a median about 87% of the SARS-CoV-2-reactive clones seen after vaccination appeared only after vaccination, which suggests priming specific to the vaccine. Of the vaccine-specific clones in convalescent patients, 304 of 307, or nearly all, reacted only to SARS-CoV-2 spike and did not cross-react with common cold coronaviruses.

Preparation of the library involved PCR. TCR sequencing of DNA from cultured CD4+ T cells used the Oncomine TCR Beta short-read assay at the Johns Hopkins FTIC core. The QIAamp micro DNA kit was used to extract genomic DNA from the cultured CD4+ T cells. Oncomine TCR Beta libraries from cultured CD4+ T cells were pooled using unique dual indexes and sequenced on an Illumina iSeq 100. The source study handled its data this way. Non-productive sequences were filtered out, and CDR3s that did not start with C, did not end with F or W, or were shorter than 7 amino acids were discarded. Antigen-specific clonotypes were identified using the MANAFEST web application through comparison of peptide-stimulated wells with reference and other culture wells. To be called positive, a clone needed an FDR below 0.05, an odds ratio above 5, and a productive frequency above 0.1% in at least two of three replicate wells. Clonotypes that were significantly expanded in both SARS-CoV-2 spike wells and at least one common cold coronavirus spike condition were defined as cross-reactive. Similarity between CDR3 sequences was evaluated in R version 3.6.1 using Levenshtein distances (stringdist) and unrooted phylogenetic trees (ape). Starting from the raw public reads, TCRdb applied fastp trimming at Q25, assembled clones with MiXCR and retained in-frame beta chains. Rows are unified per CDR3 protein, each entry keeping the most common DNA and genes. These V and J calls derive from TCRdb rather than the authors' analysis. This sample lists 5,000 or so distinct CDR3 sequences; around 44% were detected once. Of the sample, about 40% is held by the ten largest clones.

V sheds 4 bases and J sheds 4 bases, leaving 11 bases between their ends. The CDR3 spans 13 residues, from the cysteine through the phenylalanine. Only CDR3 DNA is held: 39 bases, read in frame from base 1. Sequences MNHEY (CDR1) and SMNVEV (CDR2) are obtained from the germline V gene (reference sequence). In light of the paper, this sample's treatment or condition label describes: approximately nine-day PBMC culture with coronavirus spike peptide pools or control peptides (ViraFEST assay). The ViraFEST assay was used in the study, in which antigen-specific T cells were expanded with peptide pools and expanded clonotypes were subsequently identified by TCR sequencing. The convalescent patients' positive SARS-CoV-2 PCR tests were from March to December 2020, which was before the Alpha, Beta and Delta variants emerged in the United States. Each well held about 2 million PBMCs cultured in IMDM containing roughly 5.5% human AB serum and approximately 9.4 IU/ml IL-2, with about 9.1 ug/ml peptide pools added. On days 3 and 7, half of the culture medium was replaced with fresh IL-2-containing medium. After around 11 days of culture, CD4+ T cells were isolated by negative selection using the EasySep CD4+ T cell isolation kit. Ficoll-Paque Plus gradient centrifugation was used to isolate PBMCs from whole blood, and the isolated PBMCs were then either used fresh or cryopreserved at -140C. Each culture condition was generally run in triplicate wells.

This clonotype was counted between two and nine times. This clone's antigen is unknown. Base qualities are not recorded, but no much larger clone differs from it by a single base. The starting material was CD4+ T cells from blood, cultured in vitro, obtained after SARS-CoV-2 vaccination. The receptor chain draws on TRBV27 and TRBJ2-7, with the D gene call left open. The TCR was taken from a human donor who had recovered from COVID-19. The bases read TGTGCCAGCAGTTCCCCCGGTAGGTACGAGCAGTACTTC. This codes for CASSSPGRYEQYF.